This T cell receptor (beta chain) was sequenced during a study of T cells in Graves' hyperthyroidism and ophthalmopathy. Overall study: The authors collected peripheral blood at initial diagnosis, before any treatment. Overall study results and limits: Blood shared most expanded thyroid clonotypes above 0.001. Ophthalmopathy and stable hyperthyroidism were told apart by a 13 V-J model.

The TCR beta CDR3 regions underwent amplification using RNA transcripts as the source. TCR CDR3 regions were first amplified by RT-PCR with HTBI primers. TCRdb re-called the multiplex PCR reads through MiXCR, storing one row per CDR3 protein. The repertoire holds about 130,000 distinct CDR3 sequences, with approximately 20% as singletons. Out of over 9 ml of fresh peripheral blood came the PBMCs. Germline CDR1 is SGHRS and CDR2 is YFSETQ. This CDR3 comprises 15 residues. The V segment lost 4 bases and the J segment 0 bases; nucleotides outside the gene matches: 5. This clonotype was seen more than once but under ten times. Its antigen is not known.

The TCR comes from a woman between 45 and 60 years old with Graves' hyperthyroidism that later progressed to Graves' ophthalmopathy. This rearrangement joins TRBV5-1 to TRBJ2-7; the match to TRBD2 covers 9 bases. Sequencing was done on a sample of blood. This CDR3 reads CASSGLAGVSYEQYF. CDR3 coding DNA: TGCGCCAGCAGCGGTTTAGCGGGGGTCTCCTACGAGCAGTACTTC.